This TCR beta chain originates from a study of blood T cell repertoires in COVID-19. On the study more broadly: The cDNA or gDNA used as material had been derived from T cells, B-cell-depleted T cells, or PBMCs.

This clone appeared once. In the study's own analysis: Estimated nucleated cell counts came from reference gene primer amplification. TCRdb keeps only in-frame clones here, not all; method: immunoSEQ multiplex PCR. That table supplies the V and J calls and clone size; D and trimming were determined from the DNA. This table holds 260,000 or so clones, around 84% found once. This CDR3 spans 14 amino acids. Self-reported history from a screening survey and questionnaire set each donor's cohort. All recovered Cohort 3 donors got two negative PCRs, got clearance, or saw symptom resolution. Sequencing was carried out using PBMCs or T cells enriched from blood (not recorded which). The chain has TRBV21-1 and TRBJ1-1; the table gives TRBD1 as D, unverified against the DNA. TRBV21-1 is deemed a pseudogene. This clonotype was sampled from a young man who had recovered from COVID-19. CDR3 loop: CASSRGTAHTEAFF. CDR3 nucleotide sequence: TGTGCCAGCAGCAGGGGGACAGCACACACTGAAGCTTTCTTT.